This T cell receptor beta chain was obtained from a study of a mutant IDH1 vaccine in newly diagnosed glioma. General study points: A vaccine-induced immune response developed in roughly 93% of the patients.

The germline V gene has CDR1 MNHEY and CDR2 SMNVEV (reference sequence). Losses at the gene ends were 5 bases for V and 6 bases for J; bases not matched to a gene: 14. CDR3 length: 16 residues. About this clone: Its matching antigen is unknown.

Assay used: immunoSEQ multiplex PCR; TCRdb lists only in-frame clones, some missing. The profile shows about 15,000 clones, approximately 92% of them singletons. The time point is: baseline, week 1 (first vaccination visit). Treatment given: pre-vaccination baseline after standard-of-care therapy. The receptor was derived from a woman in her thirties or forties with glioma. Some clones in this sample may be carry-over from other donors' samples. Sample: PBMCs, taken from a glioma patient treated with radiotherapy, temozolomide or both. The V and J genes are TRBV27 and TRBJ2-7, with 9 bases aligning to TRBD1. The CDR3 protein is CASSLPGQGPEGEQYF. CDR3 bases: TGTGCCAGCAGTCTCCCGGGACAGGGCCCTGAAGGCGAGCAGTACTTC.